This TCR beta chain was sequenced in a study of T cell repertoires in cytomegalovirus infection. Study at large: CMV epitopes in the study were HLA-C-restricted (recently identified) and HLA-B-restricted (well studied). Carrying CMV and the relevant HLA type showed in public TCR beta signatures. Regarding the study as a whole: The cumulative frequency of public TCR beta families distinguished individuals who carried CMV together with the relevant HLA. CMV-specific TCR beta clonotypes restricted by HLA-C dominated the ex vivo response.

Germline CDR1 LNHNV, CDR2 YYDKDF (reference sequence). The junction had 4 bases not matched to a gene; V was cut back by 4 bases and J by 5 bases. The CDR3 consists of 14 residues. Details on this clonotype: As yet, its antigen is unknown.

Via MiXCR, TCRdb re-called the reads, giving one row per CDR3 protein. The repertoire holds around 900,000 distinct CDR3 sequences, with more than 25% as singletons. The sample consisted of cultured CD8+ T cells from PBMCs, taken from culture after CMV antigen stimulation. This sequence originates from a human donor in good health (CMV status not recorded). Some clones in this sample may be carry-over from other donors' samples. The chain recombines TRBV15 with TRBJ2-1; 8 bases align to TRBD1. DNA for the CDR3: TGTGCCACCAGCACACGGGACAGGCACAATGAGCAGTTCTTC. Its translation: CATSTRDRHNEQFF.